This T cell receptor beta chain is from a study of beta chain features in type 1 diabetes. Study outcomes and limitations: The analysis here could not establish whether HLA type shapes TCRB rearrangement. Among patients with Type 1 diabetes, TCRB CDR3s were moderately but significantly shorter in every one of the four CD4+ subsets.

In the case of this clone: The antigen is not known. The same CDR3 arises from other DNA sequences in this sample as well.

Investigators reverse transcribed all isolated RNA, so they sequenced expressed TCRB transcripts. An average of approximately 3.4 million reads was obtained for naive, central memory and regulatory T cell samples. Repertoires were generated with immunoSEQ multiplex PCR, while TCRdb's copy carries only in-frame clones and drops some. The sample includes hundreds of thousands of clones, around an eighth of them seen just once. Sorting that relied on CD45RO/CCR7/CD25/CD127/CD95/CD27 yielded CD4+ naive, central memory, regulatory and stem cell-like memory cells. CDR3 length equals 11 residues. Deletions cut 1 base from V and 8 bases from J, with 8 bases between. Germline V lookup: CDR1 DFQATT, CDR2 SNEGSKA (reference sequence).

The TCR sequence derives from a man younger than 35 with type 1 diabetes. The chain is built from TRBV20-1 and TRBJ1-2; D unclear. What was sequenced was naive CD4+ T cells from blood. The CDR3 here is CSARGAGGYTF. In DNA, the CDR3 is TGCAGTGCTAGAGGGGCCGGGGGCTACACCTTC.